This T cell receptor (beta chain) emerged from a study of T-cell reconstitution after alpha-beta-depleted transplantation in children. Study findings and constraints: Diversity of TCRbeta at day 60 was high in some patients, arising from surviving recipient T cells and thymic progenitors. Reportedly, alpha-beta T cells present about two months post-transplant originated from several hundred expanded clones of graft origin. Newly generated T cells supplied most T-cell counts and diversity one year post-transplant.

With 8 bases removed from V and 5 bases from J, the gap between germline ends came to 14 bases. The CDR3 runs 13 residues. Germline V gives CDR1 SGHTA, CDR2 FQGNSA. This clonotype was observed at least ten times. Its specificity is unknown. The library targeted TCRbeta and was prepared with unique molecular identifiers. TCRdb reprocessed the PCR reads via MiXCR and lists one record per CDR3 protein. The data hold a few hundred thousand distinct CDR3 sequences, with roughly 44% observed a single time. The receptor's source is a girl under 10 years old with aplastic anemia, due to receive a stem cell transplant. The rearrangement links TRBV7-2 to TRBJ2-3; D call uncertain. Source: PBMCs, taken before TCRalphabeta/CD19-depleted stem cell transplant. Here the CDR3 reads CASSPSRGDTQYF. The CDR3 nucleotides are TGTGCCAGCTCACCATCGAGAGGAGATACGCAGTATTTT.